The rows below give T cell receptor beta chains drawn from one sample of a study of cytomegalovirus exposure and HLA in healthy donors. Produced via immunoSEQ multiplex PCR; TCRdb's table is partial and in-frame only. The table includes some 150,000 clones, approximately 94% detected once. Input material: PBMCs. These receptors were obtained from a man aged 18 to 30 in good health and CMV-seropositive. The CDR3 runs from the conserved cysteine through the conserved F or W. D genes are given only for firm matches. Size is stated for part of the rows, as once, few or many counts, or as a class when the clone is expanded.

NA	TRBV5-1	NA	TRBJ1-1	13	CASSLALGAEAFF	TGCGCCAGCAGCTTGGCCTTGGGCGCTGAAGCTTTCTTT
NA	TRBV4-1	NA	TRBJ2-7	14	CASSYRVVSYEQYF	TGCGCCAGCAGCTATAGAGTGGTCTCCTACGAGCAGTACTTC
NA	TRBV21-1	NA	TRBJ1-4	12	CASSTLCEKLFF	TGTGCCAGCAGCACCCTTTGTGAAAAACTGTTTTTT
NA	TRBV11-2	NA	TRBJ2-7	15	CASSFASSSSYEQYF	TGTGCCAGCAGCTTTGCAAGTTCGAGCTCCTACGAGCAGTACTTC
NA	TRBV7-8	NA	TRBJ2-2	14	CASSVRRDTGELFF	TGTGCCAGCAGCGTACGAAGAGACACCGGGGAGCTGTTTTTT
TRBD2	TRBV5-4	NA	TRBJ2-3	12	CASSYGTRAQYF	TGTGCCAGCAGCTACGGGACTAGGGCGCAGTATTTT
TRBD2	TRBV7-9	NA	TRBJ2-1	16	CASSFPLAGAYNEQFF	TGTGCCAGCAGCTTCCCACTAGCGGGAGCCTACAATGAGCAGTTCTTC
TRBD2	TRBV10-3	NA	TRBJ2-1	16	CAISPNSGRAMSEQFF	TGTGCCATCAGTCCTAATAGCGGGAGGGCCATGAGTGAGCAGTTCTTC
TRBD2	TRBV28	NA	TRBJ2-7	13	CASSLWTSGEQYF	TGTGCCAGCAGTCTCTGGACTAGCGGGGAGCAGTACTTC
NA	TRBV9	NA	TRBJ2-1	13	CASSVGADNEQFF	TGTGCCAGCAGCGTAGGAGCGGACAATGAGCAGTTCTTC
NA	TRBV15	NA	TRBJ1-1	15	CATSRDPGRGTEAFF	TGTGCCACCAGCAGAGACCCCGGGCGGGGCACTGAAGCTTTCTTT
NA	TRBV7-7	NA	TRBJ2-7	14	CASSLSPGSYEQYF	TGTGCCAGCAGCTTATCCCCGGGGTCCTACGAGCAGTACTTC
NA	TRBV29-1	NA	TRBJ2-3	12	CSVGRSTDTQYF	TGCAGCGTTGGGCGGTCCACAGATACGCAGTATTTT
TRBD1	TRBV6-5	NA	TRBJ1-2	15	CASSSQGAGSYGYTF	TGTGCCAGCAGTAGTCAGGGGGCGGGCTCCTATGGCTACACCTTC
TRBD1	TRBV7-2	NA	TRBJ2-7	14	CASSLGTGLAEQYF	TGTGCCAGCAGCTTAGGGACAGGGCTAGCCGAGCAGTACTTC
NA	TRBV5-1	NA	TRBJ1-3	17	CASSSWEFKDSGNTIYF	TGCGCCAGCAGCTCTTGGGAGTTCAAGGACTCTGGAAACACCATATATTTT
TRBD2	TRBV30	NA	TRBJ2-1	14	CAWNPSGSYNEQFF	TGTGCCTGGAACCCTAGCGGGAGCTACAATGAGCAGTTCTTC
TRBD1	TRBV29-1	NA	TRBJ2-7	13	CSVVGGSQGEQYF	TGCAGCGTTGTTGGGGGTTCACAGGGGGAGCAGTACTTC
TRBD1	TRBV18	NA	TRBJ1-1	15	CASSPAWDRATEAFF	TGTGCCAGCTCACCGGCCTGGGACAGGGCCACTGAAGCTTTCTTT
TRBD1	TRBV6-5	once	TRBJ2-5	14	CASSWTGGQETQYF	TGTGCCAGCAGCTGGACAGGGGGGCAAGAGACCCAGTACTTC
TRBD1	TRBV11-1	NA	TRBJ2-7	15	CASSPIPGQGYEQYF	TGTGCCAGCAGCCCCATCCCGGGACAGGGCTACGAGCAGTACTTC
NA	TRBV2	NA	TRBJ2-3	16	CASSTPRTESTDTQYF	TGTGCCAGCAGTACACCCCGGACAGAGAGCACAGATACGCAGTATTTT
TRBD1	TRBV19	NA	TRBJ1-5	16	CASSMLQGASNQPQHF	TGTGCCAGTAGTATGCTACAGGGGGCTAGCAATCAGCCCCAGCATTTT
TRBD2	TRBV12-5	NA	TRBJ2-2	17	CASGFHTSDSNTGELFF	TGTGCTAGTGGTTTCCATACTAGCGACTCGAACACCGGGGAGCTGTTTTTT
TRBD2	TRBV27	NA	TRBJ2-7	15	CASSFKTSGSYEQYF	TGTGCCAGCAGTTTCAAGACTAGCGGGAGTTACGAGCAGTACTTC
TRBD2	TRBV5-1	NA	TRBJ2-2	15	CASSPELAQGRELFF	TGCGCCAGCAGCCCCGAACTAGCGCAGGGAAGGGAGCTGTTTTTT
NA	TRBV2	NA	TRBJ2-7	15	CASSEGAGVSYEQYF	TGTGCCAGCAGTGAAGGGGCAGGCGTCTCCTACGAGCAGTACTTC
NA	TRBV29-1	NA	TRBJ1-5	14	CSVEVPSFNQPQHF	TGCAGCGTTGAAGTTCCCAGTTTTAATCAGCCCCAGCATTTT
TRBD1	TRBV2	once	TRBJ2-1	15	CASSLDRGGGNEQFF	TGTGCCAGCAGCCTGGACAGGGGAGGGGGCAATGAGCAGTTCTTC
NA	TRBV29-1	NA	TRBJ1-1	13	CTALVGSGTEAFF	TGCACCGCCCTCGTAGGGAGTGGCACTGAAGCTTTCTTT
TRBD1	TRBV10-3	NA	TRBJ2-1	16	CAIEEGQLLSYNEQFF	TGTGCCATCGAAGAGGGACAGCTACTCTCCTACAATGAGCAGTTCTTC
TRBD2	TRBV5-1	NA	TRBJ2-3	15	CASRPLAGEGDTQYF	TGCGCCAGCAGACCACTAGCGGGAGAGGGAGATACGCAGTATTTT
NA	TRBV2	NA	TRBJ2-7	11	CASSELAEQYF	TGTGCCAGCAGTGAGCTAGCCGAGCAGTACTTC
TRBD2	TRBV4-2	NA	TRBJ2-7	17	CASSHDLTSGSSYEQYF	TGTGCCAGCAGCCACGACCTCACTAGCGGGAGCTCCTACGAGCAGTACTTC
TRBD1	TRBV7-2	NA	TRBJ2-7	15	CASSRQGPGSYEQYF	TGTGCCAGCAGCAGACAGGGGCCCGGCTCCTACGAGCAGTACTTC
NA	TRBV28	NA	TRBJ1-5	16	CATRGGGTPRSQPQHF	TGTGCCACGAGGGGAGGGGGGACCCCTCGCAGTCAGCCCCAGCATTTT
TRBD2	TRBV28	NA	TRBJ2-1	14	CASTISGAGNEQFF	TGTGCCAGCACCATAAGCGGGGCGGGTAATGAGCAGTTCTTC
NA	TRBV9	once	TRBJ2-7	15	CASSVGAGSPHEQYF	TGTGCCAGCAGCGTAGGGGCAGGATCCCCCCACGAGCAGTACTTC
TRBD1	TRBV28	NA	TRBJ1-2	15	CASSTGGQGDYGYTF	TGTGCCAGCAGTACCGGTGGACAGGGTGACTATGGCTACACCTTC
TRBD2	TRBV28	NA	TRBJ2-5	13	CASRTSVRETQYF	TGTGCCAGCAGAACTAGCGTCAGGGAGACCCAGTACTTC
TRBD1	TRBV19	NA	TRBJ2-7	15	CASSPGQGVSYEQYF	TGTGCCAGTAGCCCCGGACAGGGGGTCTCCTACGAGCAGTACTTC
NA	TRBV28	once	TRBJ1-2	14	CASTLQGANYGYTF	TGTGCCAGCACCCTACAGGGAGCTAACTATGGCTACACCTTC